Listed below are T cell receptor beta chains from one sample, sequenced in a study of blood T cell repertoires in COVID-19. Produced via immunoSEQ multiplex PCR; TCRdb's table is partial and in-frame only. The table lists about 130,000 clones, about 76% of them singletons. Sequenced: peripheral blood. Source of these receptors: a man older than 75 with acute or convalescent COVID-19. Each CDR3 is given with its conserved first and last residue. D genes are given only for firm matches. Some rows mark clone size as missing; the rest say once, few, many or name a class of expanded clone.

V	J	D	length	size	CDR3	DNA
TRBV6-6	TRBJ2-3	NA	13	NA	CASMVRSTDTQYF	TGTGCCAGCATGGTCAGGAGCACAGATACGCAGTATTTT
TRBV28	TRBJ1-5	NA	14	NA	CASKSLKGNQPQHF	TGTGCCAGCAAATCCCTAAAAGGCAATCAGCCCCAGCATTTT
TRBV29-1	TRBJ2-5	NA	13	NA	CSPNGTTTWTQYF	TGCAGCCCCAACGGGACAACGACTTGGACCCAGTACTTC
TRBV3-1/TRBV3-2	TRBJ2-3	TRBD2	15	NA	CASSHLAGGRFWAFF	TGTGCCAGCAGTCACCTAGCGGGGGGGCGTTTTTGGGCGTTTTTC
TRBV2	TRBJ1-4	NA	17	NA	CASRELGTTATNEKLFF	TGTGCCAGCAGGGAACTAGGGACAACTGCAACTAATGAAAAACTGTTTTTT
TRBV3-1/TRBV3-2	TRBJ1-2	NA	13	NA	CASSQRQPYGYTF	TGTGCCAGCAGCCAAAGACAGCCCTATGGCTACACCTTC
TRBV9	TRBJ2-5	NA	15	NA	CASSARGGSLETQYF	TGTGCCAGCAGCGCAAGGGGGGGGTCCCTGGAGACCCAGTACTTC
TRBV2	TRBJ2-7	NA	14	NA	CASSTGRGGYEQYF	TGTGCCAGCAGTACAGGGCGAGGAGGCTACGAGCAGTACTTC
TRBV7-2	TRBJ2-1	TRBD1	16	NA	CASSSYYRGRPGEQFF	TGTGCCAGCAGCTCCTATTACAGGGGCCGGCCAGGGGAGCAGTTCTTC
TRBV11-3	TRBJ2-2	TRBD2	15	NA	CASSPGGVNTGELFF	TGTGCCAGCAGCCCCGGGGGGGTCAACACCGGGGAGCTGTTTTTT
TRBV4-2	TRBJ1-1	NA	14	NA	CASSQVPLQSEAFF	TGTGCCAGCAGCCAAGTTCCTTTACAGTCTGAAGCTTTCTTT
TRBV6-1	TRBJ2-7	NA	15	NA	CASSEEGAGRYEQYF	TGTGCCAGCAGTGAAGAAGGAGCAGGGCGGTACGAGCAGTACTTC
TRBV6-1	TRBJ2-1	TRBD1	15	NA	CASSEWTGTYNEQFF	TGTGCCAGCAGTGAGTGGACAGGGACCTACAATGAGCAGTTCTTC
TRBV10-3	TRBJ2-7	NA	14	NA	CAISDFGVMDEQYF	TGTGCCATCAGTGACTTCGGGGTTATGGACGAGCAGTACTTC
TRBV5-1	TRBJ2-5	NA	15	NA	CASSHDGLYQETQYF	TGCGCCAGCAGCCATGACGGACTATACCAAGAGACCCAGTACTTC
TRBV24-1	TRBJ1-1	NA	13	few	CATSDPNPSRAFF	TGTGCCACCAGTGACCCAAACCCTTCCAGGGCTTTCTTT
TRBV3-1/TRBV3-2	TRBJ1-3	NA	14	NA	CASSQGGARNTIYF	TGTGCCAGCAGCCAAGGTGGAGCGAGAAACACCATATATTTT
TRBV5-4	TRBJ1-2	NA	14	NA	CASSLGGANYGYTF	TGTGCCAGCAGCTTGGGTGGAGCTAACTATGGCTACACCTTC
TRBV5-1	TRBJ2-7	TRBD1	15	NA	CASSLGQGAPYEQYF	TGCGCCAGCAGCTTGGGACAGGGGGCACCCTACGAGCAGTACTTC
TRBV6-2/TRBV6-3	TRBJ2-7	TRBD1	15	NA	CASSYLPRGTYEQYF	TGTGCCAGCAGTTACTTGCCCAGGGGGACCTACGAGCAGTACTTC
TRBV5-4	TRBJ1-2	TRBD1	16	NA	CASTLSPGTVNYGYTF	TGTGCCAGCACCCTATCCCCCGGGACAGTCAACTATGGCTACACCTTC
TRBV10-3	TRBJ2-5	TRBD2	16	NA	CAISRGSGGTQETQYF	TGTGCCATCAGTCGGGGTAGCGGGGGGACCCAAGAGACCCAGTACTTC